The rows below give T cell receptor beta chains drawn from one sample of a study of beta chain features in type 1 diabetes. Generated by immunoSEQ multiplex PCR, the TCRdb table keeps only in-frame clones and is missing some. The sample lists 300,000 to 450,000 clones; 20% were seen once. Sequenced input: naive CD4+ T cells from blood. These receptors were collected from a woman under 30 in good health. The CDR3 runs from the conserved cysteine through the conserved F or W. Each record gives: J gene, clone size, D gene, V gene, CDR3 length, CDR3 protein, CDR3 DNA. D genes are given only for firm matches. Part of the rows lack a size; the others show once, few, many or a class for expanded clones.

TRBJ2-1,few,TRBD2,TRBV2,16,CASGLAGGWGYNEQFF,TGTGCCAGCGGCCTAGCGGGAGGGTGGGGGTACAATGAGCAGTTCTTC
TRBJ1-4,-,-,TRBV30,12,CAWSWGREKLFF,TGTGCCTGGAGTTGGGGGAGGGAAAAACTGTTTTTT
TRBJ2-2,-,TRBD2,TRBV15,15,CATSSLAGVTGELFF,TGTGCCACCAGCAGCCTAGCGGGGGTCACCGGGGAGCTGTTTTTT
TRBJ1-2,-,-,TRBV2,12,CASKQANYGYTF,TGTGCCAGCAAACAGGCTAACTATGGCTACACCTTC
TRBJ1-4,few,-,TRBV9,13,CASSVGGEEKLFF,TGTGCCAGCAGCGTTGGGGGCGAAGAAAAACTGTTTTTT
TRBJ2-7,few,TRBD1,TRBV30,13,CAWATGGSYEQYF,TGTGCCTGGGCGACAGGGGGGTCCTACGAGCAGTACTTC
TRBJ1-2,-,TRBD1,TRBV28,16,CASSAGTGTGRDGYTF,TGTGCCAGCAGTGCCGGGACAGGGACGGGCCGGGATGGCTACACCTTC
TRBJ2-3,-,-,TRBV9,14,CASSPSVGTDTQYF,TGTGCCAGCAGCCCTAGCGTCGGCACAGATACGCAGTATTTT
TRBJ1-2,-,-,TRBV18,13,CASSPSGPYGYTF,TGTGCCAGCTCACCATCAGGGCCCTATGGCTACACCTTC
TRBJ2-7,few,TRBD2,TRBV6-1,13,CASGTSGSYEQYF,TGTGCCAGCGGGACTAGCGGGAGTTACGAGCAGTACTTC
TRBJ1-5,-,-,TRBV4-1,17,CASSQDWGGHGNQPQHF,TGCGCCAGCAGCCAAGATTGGGGGGGCCACGGCAATCAGCCCCAGCATTTT
TRBJ2-5,few,-,TRBV30,13,CAWSVQIQETQYF,TGTGCCTGGAGTGTACAGATACAAGAGACCCAGTACTTC
TRBJ2-5,-,TRBD2,TRBV7-2,17,CASSPFPGGAGLETQYF,TGTGCCAGCAGCCCCTTCCCGGGGGGAGCGGGGCTAGAGACCCAGTACTTC
TRBJ2-3,-,TRBD2,TRBV4-3,16,CASSQGLAGDTDTQYF,TGCGCCAGCAGCCAGGGACTAGCGGGGGATACAGATACGCAGTATTTT
TRBJ2-5,few,TRBD2,TRBV4-1,18,CASSQGVAGANPQETQYF,TGCGCCAGCAGCCAAGGGGTAGCGGGTGCTAATCCCCAAGAGACCCAGTACTTC
TRBJ2-5,-,-,TRBV18,14,CASSPPSSQETQYF,TGTGCCAGCTCACCACCATCCTCCCAAGAGACCCAGTACTTC
TRBJ2-7,-,TRBD1,TRBV9,13,CASSGTGGVEQYF,TGTGCCAGCAGCGGTACAGGGGGCGTCGAGCAGTACTTC
TRBJ2-5,-,TRBD1,TRBV10-3,14,CAISDRGRGETQYF,TGTGCCATCAGTGACAGGGGGCGCGGAGAGACCCAGTACTTC
TRBJ1-1,few,TRBD1,TRBV29-1,13,CSGGDSLNTEAFF,TGCAGCGGTGGGGACAGTCTGAACACTGAAGCTTTCTTT
TRBJ2-7,few,TRBD1,TRBV7-9,14,CASSAGTGSHEQYF,TGTGCCAGCAGCGCCGGGACAGGGTCCCACGAGCAGTACTTC
TRBJ2-3,-,-,TRBV19,13,CASTEGNTDTQYF,TGTGCCAGTACAGAGGGAAACACAGATACGCAGTATTTT
TRBJ1-2,few,TRBD1,TRBV25-1,12,CASTTGTYGYTF,TGTGCCAGCACGACAGGGACCTATGGCTACACCTTC
TRBJ2-1,few,TRBD1,TRBV18,15,CASSPGTGGYNEQFF,TGTGCCAGCTCCCCCGGGACAGGCGGCTACAATGAGCAGTTCTTC
TRBJ1-2,-,-,TRBV18,15,CASSPGSGDHYGYTF,TGTGCCAGCTCACCGGGAAGCGGTGATCACTATGGCTACACCTTC
TRBJ2-1,-,TRBD1,TRBV15,15,CATSRRTGYHNEQFF,TGTGCCACCAGCAGACGGACAGGGTACCACAATGAGCAGTTCTTC
TRBJ2-3,-,TRBD2,TRBV10-3,13,CAITGDPGGAQYF,TGTGCCATCACGGGAGATCCGGGAGGGGCGCAGTATTTT
TRBJ2-1,few,TRBD2,TRBV4-2,15,CASSLGTSVYNEQFF,TGTGCCAGCAGCCTCGGGACTAGCGTCTACAATGAGCAGTTCTTC
TRBJ1-1,-,-,TRBV19,15,CASSKDRDSNTEAFF,TGTGCCAGTAGTAAGGACAGAGACTCAAACACTGAAGCTTTCTTT
TRBJ1-1,-,TRBD1,TRBV5-1,13,CASSGQGDTEAFF,TGCGCCAGCAGCGGGCAGGGGGACACTGAAGCTTTCTTT
TRBJ1-1,few,-,TRBV4-1,15,CASSQVATGPIKAFF,TGCGCCAGCAGCCAAGTTGCGACAGGCCCAATCAAAGCTTTCTTT
TRBJ1-2,few,TRBD1,TRBV5-6,15,CASSPLRDRAYGYTF,TGTGCCAGCAGCCCCCTCCGGGACAGGGCCTATGGCTACACCTTC
TRBJ2-1,few,-,TRBV6-1,14,CASRVGQPYNEQFF,TGTGCCAGCAGGGTTGGACAGCCCTACAATGAGCAGTTCTTC
TRBJ2-3,-,TRBD1,TRBV7-2,14,CASSLVGQLDTQYF,TGTGCCAGCAGCTTAGTGGGACAGTTAGATACGCAGTATTTT
TRBJ2-5,-,-,TRBV9,15,CASSVGIGGEETQYF,TGTGCCAGCAGCGTAGGAATTGGGGGCGAGGAGACCCAGTACTTC
TRBJ1-1,few,TRBD1,TRBV7-9,14,CASSRGQGNTEAFF,TGTGCCAGCAGCCGGGGACAGGGGAACACTGAAGCTTTCTTT
TRBJ2-1,few,TRBD2,TRBV10-3,13,CAISPSGGNEQFF,TGTGCCATCAGCCCCAGCGGGGGGAATGAGCAGTTCTTC
TRBJ2-5,-,-,TRBV21-1,15,CASSIRREGLETQYF,TGTGCCAGCAGCATCAGGCGGGAGGGCCTGGAGACCCAGTACTTC
TRBJ2-2,-,-,TRBV6-5,14,CASRLLRRGGELFF,TGTGCCAGCAGACTACTCAGACGGGGCGGGGAGCTGTTTTTT
TRBJ2-5,few,-,TRBV20-1,8,CSASQGNF,TGCAGTGCTTCCCAGGGGAACTTC